In its sample, the clone carrying this TCR beta chain was seen a few times. These data come from a study of T cells after yellow fever vaccination. TCRdb reanalysed the 5' RACE reads using MiXCR and keeps one entry per CDR3 protein. The table includes some 320,000 distinct CDR3 sequences, 4.1% detected once. Germline loops: CDR1 SGHTA, CDR2 FQGTGA. V was clipped by 0 bases and J by 0 bases; unmatched bases: 5. This CDR3 comprises 16 residues. V gene TRBV7-3 combines with J gene TRBJ2-7, with 7 nucleotides matching TRBD2. The source was PBMCs, collected 5 days after the yellow fever booster vaccination. This sequence originates from a man between 18 and 29 years old who received the YFV17D yellow fever vaccine. CDR3 amino acids: CASSLTAAGSSYEQYF. DNA for the CDR3: TGTGCCAGCAGCTTAACCGCAGCGGGGAGCTCCTACGAGCAGTACTTC.